These T cell receptor beta chains were read from a single sample in a study of cytomegalovirus exposure and HLA in healthy donors. The assay was immunoSEQ multiplex PCR, and TCRdb's table has in-frame clones only and misses some. The table records some 90,000 clones, 65% to 75% of them present only once. The sample taken for sequencing was PBMCs. These TCRs come from a woman aged 70-85 years in good health and CMV-seropositive. Both conserved end residues are part of each CDR3. D genes are given only for firm matches. A row's size may be missing; if present it is once, few, many or a size class.

j_gene	d_gene	v_gene	abundance	CDR3nt	CDR3aa
TRBJ2-3	TRBD2	TRBV2	NA	TGTGCCAGCAGTCGGACTAGCGGGAGACCAGATACGCAGTATTTT	CASSRTSGRPDTQYF
TRBJ2-2	NA	TRBV5-1	few	TGCGCCAGCAGCTTGGCTTTCACCACTCGTTCCCGGGGCGGGGAGCTGTTTTTT	CASSLAFTTRSRGGELFF
TRBJ2-7	TRBD1	TRBV7-6	NA	TGTGCCAGCAGCTGGACAGGGGACTCCTACGAGCAGTACTTC	CASSWTGDSYEQYF
TRBJ2-7	NA	TRBV19	few	TGTGCCAGTAGTAGGACTGCCACCTACGAGCAGTACTTC	CASSRTATYEQYF
TRBJ1-1	NA	TRBV27	NA	TGTGCCAGTAAAAAAATCGCGCAGAACACTGAAGCTTTCTTT	CASKKIAQNTEAFF
TRBJ2-5	NA	TRBV7-7	NA	TGTGCTAGCAGCCAAAGCCGGGAAGCCTTAGCGTCCCAGTACTTC	CASSQSREALASQYF
TRBJ1-2	NA	TRBV7-6	NA	TGTGCCAGCAGCCCCGACACTAACTATGGCTACACCTTC	CASSPDTNYGYTF
TRBJ2-7	TRBD2	TRBV28	NA	TGTGCCAGCAGTTTGATAAGCGGGGGTTTCTACGAGCAGTACTTC	CASSLISGGFYEQYF
TRBJ1-2	NA	TRBV19	NA	TGTGCCAGTAGTGGACAAACCGACGTAAGGGCCTTTTATGGCTACACCTTC	CASSGQTDVRAFYGYTF
TRBJ1-1	NA	TRBV5-4	few	TGTGCCAGCAGCCTTCCGGACTTATACACTGAAGCTTTCTTT	CASSLPDLYTEAFF
TRBJ2-5	TRBD1	TRBV29-1	NA	TGCAGCGTTGCGAGGACAGGGGTTTCAGAGACCCAGTACTTC	CSVARTGVSETQYF
TRBJ2-3	TRBD2	TRBV6-1	NA	TGTGCCAGCAGAATATCTAGCGGGAGAGCAGATACGCAGTATTTT	CASRISSGRADTQYF
TRBJ2-7	TRBD1	TRBV28	NA	TGTGCCAGCGGACAGGGCTTCTACGAGCAGTACTTC	CASGQGFYEQYF
TRBJ2-7	NA	TRBV5-4	NA	TGTGCCAGCAGCTCGCAGACTGGCTCCTACGAGCAGTACTTC	CASSSQTGSYEQYF
TRBJ2-3	TRBD1	TRBV19	NA	TGTGCCAGTAGTATGGCCGCCGGGACAGGGGTCCCAGATACGCAGTATTTT	CASSMAAGTGVPDTQYF
TRBJ2-7	NA	TRBV2	NA	TGTGCCAGCAGTGTGAGGCCAGACTACGAGCAGTACTTC	CASSVRPDYEQYF
TRBJ1-6	TRBD1	TRBV18	once	TGTGCCAGCTCACAGCTGGACAGGCGCAATAATTCACCCCTCCACTTT	CASSQLDRRNNSPLHF
TRBJ2-3	NA	TRBV19	NA	TGTGCCAGTAGCGACAGACAGGCGTTGTCAGATACGCAGTATTTT	CASSDRQALSDTQYF
TRBJ2-3	NA	TRBV5-1	few	TGCGCCAGCAGCCCGGACACTACTAGCACAGATACGCAGTATTTT	CASSPDTTSTDTQYF
TRBJ2-1	NA	TRBV6-1	once	TGTGCCAGCAGGAAGGGGGGGTCCTACAATGAGCAGTTCTTC	CASRKGGSYNEQFF
TRBJ2-1	TRBD1	TRBV27	NA	TGTGCCAGTAACCCCGCGGGGACAGGGCACAATGAGCAGTTCTTC	CASNPAGTGHNEQFF
TRBJ1-1	NA	TRBV10-3	NA	TGTGCCATCAGTGACTCGGTGACACAGGGTGAAGCTTTCTTT	CAISDSVTQGEAFF
TRBJ2-7	TRBD2	TRBV4-1	NA	TGCGCCAGCAGCCCGGGACTAGCAGGCCCTGCCAGCTACGAGCAGTACTTC	CASSPGLAGPASYEQYF
TRBJ1-1	TRBD1	TRBV7-2	NA	TGTGCCAGCAGCTCTCAGGGGGGTCGCACTGAAGCTTTCTTT	CASSSQGGRTEAFF
TRBJ2-7	TRBD1	TRBV9	NA	TGTGCCAGCAGCGTAGAAGGGGGCGACTACGAGCAGTACTTC	CASSVEGGDYEQYF
TRBJ2-7	NA	TRBV5-1	NA	TGCGCCAGCTCCCCCAGGGCCTCCGAGCAGTACTTC	CASSPRASEQYF
TRBJ2-6	TRBD1	TRBV5-1	NA	TGCGCCAGCAGCTTTGGTGACAGGGTCTCTGGGGCCAACGTCCTGACTTTC	CASSFGDRVSGANVLTF
TRBJ1-2	NA	TRBV28	NA	TGTGCCAGCAGTTCGCCCGCGGAGGTTTACTATGGCTACACCTTC	CASSSPAEVYYGYTF
TRBJ2-7	TRBD1	TRBV18	NA	TGTGCCAGCTCACCGGCAGGGGGACCAGGCTACGAGCAGTACTTC	CASSPAGGPGYEQYF
TRBJ1-5	TRBD1	TRBV11-3	few	TGTGCCAGCAGCTCGGGCCGGACAGGTGGGTATAGCAATCAGCCCCAGCATTTT	CASSSGRTGGYSNQPQHF
TRBJ1-1	NA	TRBV7-2	NA	TGTGCTAGTGTGGGCCGGAATATCAACACTGAAGCTTTCTTT	CASVGRNINTEAFF
TRBJ2-5	NA	TRBV20-1	few	TGCAGTGCTTATAGGGGAGAGACCCAGTACTTC	CSAYRGETQYF
TRBJ1-2	NA	TRBV18	NA	TGTGCCAGCTCGCCCTCGAGGGAGGCTAACTATGGCTACACCTTC	CASSPSREANYGYTF
TRBJ1-1	NA	TRBV27	NA	TGTGCCAGCAGTAATCGGGTGAACACTGAAGCTTTCTTT	CASSNRVNTEAFF
TRBJ1-5	TRBD1	TRBV9	NA	TGTGCCAGCAGCGTACAACTAAGTGTGGGACAGGGGGAAGGGTTTAGCAATCAGCCCCAGCATTTT	CASSVQLSVGQGEGFSNQPQHF
TRBJ2-5	NA	TRBV27	NA	TGTGCCAGCAGTTCGCGGGACTTTCGAGAGACCCAGTACTTC	CASSSRDFRETQYF
TRBJ1-5	NA	TRBV4-2	NA	TGTGCCAGCAGCCAAGATGTTGAGAGGCCCCAGCATTTT	CASSQDVERPQHF
TRBJ2-7	TRBD1	TRBV13	NA	TGTGCCAGCAGCACTTGGGACAGGGGATCCTACGAGCAGTACTTC	CASSTWDRGSYEQYF
TRBJ1-5	NA	TRBV18	NA	TGTGCCAGCTCACGGACGGGGAATCAGCCCCAGCATTTT	CASSRTGNQPQHF
TRBJ2-7	NA	TRBV28	NA	TGTGCCAGCAGTTCCCCTCGGCGGGGAGAGCAGTACTTC	CASSSPRRGEQYF
TRBJ2-1	TRBD1	TRBV5-1	NA	TGCGCCAGCAGCTTGTTGGCAGGGGGCAATGAGCAGTTCTTC	CASSLLAGGNEQFF
TRBJ1-1	TRBD1	TRBV7-2	NA	TGTGCCAGCAGCTTAGCGGGGACAGCTCGCACTGAAGCTTTCTTT	CASSLAGTARTEAFF
TRBJ1-4	NA	TRBV11-2	NA	TGTGCCAGCAGCTTAGCCATCGGGGGGGGTAATGAAAAACTGTTTTTT	CASSLAIGGGNEKLFF
TRBJ2-1	NA	TRBV6-5	many	TGTGCCAGCAGTTACAACCAGGACTACAATGAGCAGTTCTTC	CASSYNQDYNEQFF
TRBJ1-5	TRBD1	TRBV6-4	NA	TGTGCCAGCAGTGGCCCTCCTCACAGGGGGCATTATCAGCCCCAGCATTTT	CASSGPPHRGHYQPQHF
TRBJ1-4	NA	TRBV5-1	NA	TGCGCCAGCAGCTTGCGATCGGTGACAGACCCTAATGAAAAACTGTTTTTT	CASSLRSVTDPNEKLFF
TRBJ2-1	NA	TRBV7-3	NA	TGTGCCAGCAGCTCGGGTAATGAGCAGTTCTTC	CASSSGNEQFF
TRBJ1-1	NA	TRBV5-8	once	TGTGCCAGCAGCTTGTCAGCGACAGGTAACACTGAAGCTTTCTTT	CASSLSATGNTEAFF
TRBJ1-2	NA	TRBV28	NA	TGTGCCAGCAGTCCCGGGGGAAGTAGTTATGGCTACACCTTC	CASSPGGSSYGYTF
TRBJ1-5	TRBD1	TRBV30	NA	TGTGCCTGGAGTGGGGACAGGGGACAGCCCCAGCATTTT	CAWSGDRGQPQHF
TRBJ1-5	NA	TRBV6-5	NA	TGTGCCAGCAGGTCCAGGGTTAGCAATCAGCCCCAGCATTTT	CASRSRVSNQPQHF
TRBJ2-7	TRBD2	TRBV4-2	once	TGTGCCAGCAGCCAAGTAACTAGCGGGGGGGACTACGAGCAGTACTTC	CASSQVTSGGDYEQYF
TRBJ1-3	NA	TRBV9	NA	TGTGCCAGCAGCGTAGAGGGCAGGGCTGGAAACACCATATATTTT	CASSVEGRAGNTIYF
TRBJ2-1	TRBD2	TRBV6-5	NA	TGTGCCAGCAGTCCCGGCGGCGGGAGACCCAATGAGCAGTTCTTC	CASSPGGGRPNEQFF
TRBJ1-5	NA	TRBV7-8	once	TGTGCCAGCAGCGCCGGGGCGGGAAGACAGTTCAATCAGCCCCAGCATTTT	CASSAGAGRQFNQPQHF